These 8 T cell receptor beta chains were sequenced from one sample in a study of blood T cell repertoires in COVID-19. Using immunoSEQ multiplex PCR, the repertoire was profiled, and TCRdb retains in-frame clones only, with some absent. Of 60,000 to 85,000 clones listed, under 85% are singletons. The specimen was peripheral blood. The receptors stem from a man between 65 and 79 years old with acute or convalescent COVID-19.

V is TRBV9 and J is TRBJ2-2, with 7 bases identical to TRBD1. The junction had 4 bases not matched to a gene; V was cut back by 1 base and J by 4 bases. Germline values: CDR1 SGDLS, CDR2 YYNGEE. The CDR3 consists of 15 residues. The CDR3 DNA reads TGTGCCAGCAGCGTACGGGACAGTTCCACCGGGGAGCTGTTTTTT. This encodes CASSVRDSSTGELFF.

The chain has TRBV5-6 and TRBJ2-5; the D is unclear. CDR1 is SGHDT and CDR2 is YYEEEE in the germline V gene. The CDR3 sequence is 13 residues long. Trimming stripped 2 bases from V and 4 bases from J, with 9 bases between. The CDR3 sequence: CASSFYAAETQYF. The CDR3 nucleotides read TGTGCCAGCAGCTTCTACGCGGCAGAGACCCAGTACTTC.

CDR3 bases: TGTGCCAGCAGCCCGACTAGCCGGTTGAACACAGATACGCAGTATTTT. This translates into CASSPTSRLNTDTQYF. The chain combines TRBV7-9 with TRBJ2-3, with TRBD2 identical over 7 bases. The CDR3 runs 16 residues. CDR1 and CDR2 from the germline V gene are SEHNR and FQNEAQ (reference sequence). V shed 5 bases, J shed 2 bases, and the junction held 10 bases outside the gene matches.

This clone showed up just once. This rearrangement joins TRBV27 to TRBJ1-5; D remains ambiguous. From germline, CDR1 is MNHEY and CDR2 SMNVEV (reference sequence). The CDR3 is 15 amino acids. V was clipped by 1 base and J by 0 bases, with 7 bases between them. Here the CDR3 DNA reads TGTGCCAGCAGTTTATACGAGGGTAGCAATCAGCCCCAGCATTTT. Translation gives CASSLYEGSNQPQHF.

The V call is TRBV12-3 or TRBV12-4, the J call TRBJ2-1; tentative D call: TRBD1 (6 bases). The V gene lost 6 bases and the J gene lost 9 bases, with 9 bases spanning the gap. The CDR3 consists of 11 residues. As DNA, the CDR3 is TGTGCCAGCAGGTCCAGGGGTGAGCAGTTCTTC. Protein: CASRSRGEQFF.

The chain joins TRBV7-8 to TRBJ2-1, with TRBD2 identical over 12 bases. From germline, CDR1 is SGHVS and CDR2 FQNEAQ. V gave up 5 bases and J gave up 0 bases; unmatched junction bases: 5. This CDR3 is 17 amino acids long. DNA of the CDR3: TGTGCCAGCAGCATCGGGACTAGCGGGCACTCCTACAATGAGCAGTTCTTC. As protein: CASSIGTSGHSYNEQFF.

This clone has only one observation. The CDR3 DNA is TGCGCCAGCAGCTTGGACGGGAGGGCCTTTGAGCAGTTCTTC. Amino acid sequence: CASSLDGRAFEQFF. The chain combines TRBV5-1 with TRBJ2-1, with 8 bases aligning to TRBD2. The CDR3 is 14 amino acids. The germline V gene has CDR1 SGHRS and CDR2 YFSETQ. The ends lost 0 bases at V and 9 bases at J; junction bases unmatched: 5.

The chain links TRBV6-5 to TRBJ1-2; 9 nucleotides agree with TRBD1. This CDR3 is 11 amino acids long. From germline, CDR1 is MNHEY and CDR2 SVGAGI. J lost 13 bases, V lost 2 bases, and 2 bases had no gene match. CDR3 region: CASSYGTGCTF. Here the CDR3 DNA reads TGTGCCAGCAGTTACGGGACAGGGTGCACCTTC.